This T cell receptor (beta chain) was sequenced in a study of persistence of HIV-infected CD4 T cells. Stimulation used 7.5 to 10 ug/mL lysate from CMV-infected fibroblasts. Memory cells lacking CD40L and CD69 with high CD45RO were sorted. V lost 4 bases to trimming and J lost 8 bases, with 11 bases between them. The CDR3 runs to 13 residues. From germline, CDR1 is SGHTA and CDR2 FQGNSA. This clone occurred a few times. Its target is not known. The libraries were made with immunoSEQ version 4 in survey mode. The table came from immunoSEQ multiplex PCR; TCRdb's copy has only in-frame clones and leaves some out. The repertoire holds fewer than 40,000 clones, about 81% seen once, with approximately 6.5% in the top ten.

The chain links TRBV7-2 to TRBJ1-4; D is ambiguous. This specimen consisted of CD4+ T cells sorted from PBMCs after approximately 19-hour stimulation, obtained from a patient who received antiretroviral therapy. The origin of this receptor is an adult woman with HIV who was CMV-seropositive. CDR3: CASSSYSQEKLFF. The CDR3 region has the DNA TGTGCCAGCAGCTCGTACTCCCAGGAAAAACTGTTTTTT.